This is a list of T cell receptor beta chains from one sample in a study of blood T cell repertoires in COVID-19. This table comes from immunoSEQ multiplex PCR, and its TCRdb copy is limited to in-frame clones, with some not included. The sample carries fewer than 300,000 clones, around 90% recorded once. Source material: PBMCs or T cells enriched from blood (not recorded which). The receptors were sampled from a woman in her twenties or thirties who had recovered from COVID-19. Both conserved end residues are part of each CDR3. Fields, in order: D gene, J gene, clone size, V gene, CDR3 DNA, CDR3 protein. The D gene is left open where the match is weak. Where a row states a size, it is once, few, many or the class of an expanded clone; other rows omit it.

d_call: .; j_call: TRBJ2-7; clone_size: .; v_call: TRBV7-8; cdr3_nt: TGTGCCAGCAGCTTATCGGTCTCCTACGAGCAGTACTTC; cdr3_aa: CASSLSVSYEQYF
d_call: .; j_call: TRBJ2-7; clone_size: .; v_call: TRBV4-2; cdr3_nt: TGTGCCAGCAGCCAAGAAAGCAGGTCCCGCTACGAGCAGTACTTC; cdr3_aa: CASSQESRSRYEQYF
d_call: .; j_call: TRBJ1-6; clone_size: .; v_call: TRBV7-2; cdr3_nt: TGTGCCAGCAGCTTAGATTCGTCAGGGGCTAATCCCCTCCACTTT; cdr3_aa: CASSLDSSGANPLHF
d_call: .; j_call: TRBJ1-4; clone_size: once; v_call: TRBV5-1; cdr3_nt: TGCGCCAGCAGCTTCGGGGGGGCTAATGAAAAACTGTTTTTT; cdr3_aa: CASSFGGANEKLFF
d_call: TRBD1; j_call: TRBJ1-2; clone_size: .; v_call: TRBV7-8; cdr3_nt: TGTGCCAGCAGCTTAAATCTGGCAGGGGGGCACTATGGCTACACCTTC; cdr3_aa: CASSLNLAGGHYGYTF
d_call: .; j_call: TRBJ2-1; clone_size: .; v_call: TRBV24-1; cdr3_nt: TGTGCCACCAGTGAAGAAGGCACAGGGTACTACAATGAGCAGTTCTTC; cdr3_aa: CATSEEGTGYYNEQFF
d_call: .; j_call: TRBJ2-7; clone_size: .; v_call: TRBV27; cdr3_nt: TGTGCCAGCAGTTCACCGGGATCGGCTCCCTACGAGCAGTACTTC; cdr3_aa: CASSSPGSAPYEQYF
d_call: TRBD1; j_call: TRBJ1-4; clone_size: .; v_call: TRBV25-1; cdr3_nt: TGTGCCAGCAGTGCGACAGGGGTAAAAGAAAAACTGTTTTTT; cdr3_aa: CASSATGVKEKLFF
d_call: .; j_call: TRBJ1-6; clone_size: few; v_call: TRBV12-3/TRBV12-4; cdr3_nt: TGTGCCAGCAGACAGGGTTATAATTCACCCCTCCACTTT; cdr3_aa: CASRQGYNSPLHF
d_call: .; j_call: TRBJ2-1; clone_size: .; v_call: TRBV7-2; cdr3_nt: TGTGCTGTAAGCAGGGATGAGCAGTTCTTC; cdr3_aa: CAVSRDEQFF
d_call: TRBD1; j_call: TRBJ2-7; clone_size: .; v_call: TRBV4-3; cdr3_nt: TGCGCCAGCAGCCGAAGGACAGGAGTGGACTACGAGCAGTACTTC; cdr3_aa: CASSRRTGVDYEQYF
d_call: .; j_call: TRBJ1-1; clone_size: once; v_call: TRBV16; cdr3_nt: TGTGCCAGCAGCGAAATCGGGGATGTAAACACTGAAGCTTTCTTT; cdr3_aa: CASSEIGDVNTEAFF
d_call: .; j_call: TRBJ2-1; clone_size: .; v_call: TRBV21-1; cdr3_nt: TGTGCCAGCAGCAAAGTGGGGACTAGCGGGACGGGGGGTAACTACAATGAGCAGTTCTTC; cdr3_aa: CASSKVGTSGTGGNYNEQFF
d_call: .; j_call: TRBJ2-7; clone_size: once; v_call: TRBV19; cdr3_nt: TGTGCCAGTAGTACACAGGGTTCGGCCTACGAGCAGTACTTC; cdr3_aa: CASSTQGSAYEQYF
d_call: .; j_call: TRBJ1-6; clone_size: .; v_call: TRBV28; cdr3_nt: TGTGCCAGCAGTTCCATTTGGACAGACCCCTATAATTCACCCCTCCACTTT; cdr3_aa: CASSSIWTDPYNSPLHF
d_call: .; j_call: TRBJ2-1; clone_size: .; v_call: TRBV7-9; cdr3_nt: TGTGCCAGCAGCTCCCAGGGTCAGTATGACAATGAGCAGTTCTTC; cdr3_aa: CASSSQGQYDNEQFF
d_call: TRBD1; j_call: TRBJ1-2; clone_size: .; v_call: TRBV2; cdr3_nt: TGTGCCAGCAGAAGGACAGGTCCTAACTATGGCTACACCTTC; cdr3_aa: CASRRTGPNYGYTF
d_call: .; j_call: TRBJ2-5; clone_size: .; v_call: TRBV19; cdr3_nt: TGTGCCAGTAGTATAGGACAGATCCAAGAGACCCAGTACTTC; cdr3_aa: CASSIGQIQETQYF
d_call: TRBD1; j_call: TRBJ1-5; clone_size: once; v_call: TRBV27; cdr3_nt: TGTGCCAGCAGTTTATCGGGGACAGGGGAGCGGCCCCAGCATTTT; cdr3_aa: CASSLSGTGERPQHF
d_call: .; j_call: TRBJ2-5; clone_size: .; v_call: TRBV30; cdr3_nt: TGTGCCTGGAGTGGGGGGGGGCGAGAGACCCAGTACTTC; cdr3_aa: CAWSGGGRETQYF
d_call: .; j_call: TRBJ2-2; clone_size: .; v_call: TRBV14; cdr3_nt: TGTGCCAGCAAAGCGTATAACACCGGGGAGCTGTTTTTT; cdr3_aa: CASKAYNTGELFF
d_call: .; j_call: TRBJ1-3; clone_size: .; v_call: TRBV9; cdr3_nt: TGTGCCAGCAGCCAGGGAAACTCTGGAAACACCATATATTTT; cdr3_aa: CASSQGNSGNTIYF
d_call: TRBD2; j_call: TRBJ2-5; clone_size: .; v_call: TRBV28; cdr3_nt: TGTGCCAGCAGCCTTCCGGGACTAGCGGGAGGGGCCCAGTACTTC; cdr3_aa: CASSLPGLAGGAQYF
d_call: .; j_call: TRBJ1-5; clone_size: .; v_call: TRBV14; cdr3_nt: TGTGCCAGCTCTCCGGGGGACTATCAGCCCCAGCATTTT; cdr3_aa: CASSPGDYQPQHF
d_call: TRBD1; j_call: TRBJ2-3; clone_size: .; v_call: TRBV27; cdr3_nt: TGTGCCAGCAGTCCGATGGTGACAGGGCGCGCAGATACGCAGTATTTT; cdr3_aa: CASSPMVTGRADTQYF
d_call: TRBD1; j_call: TRBJ2-7; clone_size: .; v_call: TRBV29-1; cdr3_nt: TGCAGCGTGTCTCTCCCGGGACAGTCCTACGAGCAGTACTTC; cdr3_aa: CSVSLPGQSYEQYF
d_call: .; j_call: TRBJ2-2; clone_size: .; v_call: TRBV9; cdr3_nt: TGTGCCAGCAGCGTCCTCACCGGGGAGCTGTTTTTT; cdr3_aa: CASSVLTGELFF
d_call: TRBD2; j_call: TRBJ2-3; clone_size: .; v_call: TRBV11-2; cdr3_nt: TGTGCCAGCAGACGGCGGGAGGGCCCTACAGATACGCAGTATTTT; cdr3_aa: CASRRREGPTDTQYF
d_call: .; j_call: TRBJ2-1; clone_size: .; v_call: TRBV6-2/TRBV6-3; cdr3_nt: TGTGCCAGCAGGCCTCACAGACAGGCTTCACGGGATGAGCAGTTCTTC; cdr3_aa: CASRPHRQASRDEQFF
d_call: .; j_call: TRBJ2-5; clone_size: once; v_call: TRBV6-5; cdr3_nt: TGTGCCAGCAGAACGAGTTGGACAGCTGAGACCCAGTACTTC; cdr3_aa: CASRTSWTAETQYF
d_call: TRBD1; j_call: TRBJ1-1; clone_size: .; v_call: TRBV19; cdr3_nt: TGTGCCAGTAGTATAGGACAGGGTCGTGAAGCTTTCTTT; cdr3_aa: CASSIGQGREAFF
d_call: TRBD1; j_call: TRBJ2-7; clone_size: .; v_call: TRBV11-3; cdr3_nt: TGTGCCAGCAGCCCCAAAAACAGGGGCTACGAGCAGTACTTC; cdr3_aa: CASSPKNRGYEQYF